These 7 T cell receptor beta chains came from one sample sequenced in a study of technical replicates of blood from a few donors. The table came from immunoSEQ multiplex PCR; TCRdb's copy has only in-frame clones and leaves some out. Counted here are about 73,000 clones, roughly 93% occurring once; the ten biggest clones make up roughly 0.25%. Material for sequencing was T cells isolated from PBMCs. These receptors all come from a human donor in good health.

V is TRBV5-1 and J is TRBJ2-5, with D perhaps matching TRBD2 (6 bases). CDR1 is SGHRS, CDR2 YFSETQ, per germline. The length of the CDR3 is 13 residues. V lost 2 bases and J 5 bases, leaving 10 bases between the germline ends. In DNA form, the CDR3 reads TGCGCCAGCAGCTTTAGCGGCCGGGAGACCCAGTACTTC. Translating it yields CASSFSGRETQYF. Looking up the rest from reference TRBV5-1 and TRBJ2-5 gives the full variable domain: KAGVTQTPRYLIKTRGQQVTLSCSPISGHRSVSWYQQTPGQGLQFLFEYFSETQRNKGNFPGRFSGRQFSNSRSEMNVSTLELGDSALYLCASSFSGRETQYFGPGTRLLVL.

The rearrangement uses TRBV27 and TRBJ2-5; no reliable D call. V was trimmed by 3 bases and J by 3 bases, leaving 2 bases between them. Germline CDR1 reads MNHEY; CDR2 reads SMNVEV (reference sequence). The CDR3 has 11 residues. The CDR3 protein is CASSFKETQYF. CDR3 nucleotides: TGTGCCAGCAGTTTCAAAGAGACCCAGTACTTC.

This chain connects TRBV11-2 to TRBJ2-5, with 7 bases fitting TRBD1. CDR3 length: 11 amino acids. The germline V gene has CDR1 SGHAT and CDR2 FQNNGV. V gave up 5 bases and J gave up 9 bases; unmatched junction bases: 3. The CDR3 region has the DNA TGTGCCAGCAGCCCGGGGACAGCCCAGTACTTC. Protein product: CASSPGTAQYF.

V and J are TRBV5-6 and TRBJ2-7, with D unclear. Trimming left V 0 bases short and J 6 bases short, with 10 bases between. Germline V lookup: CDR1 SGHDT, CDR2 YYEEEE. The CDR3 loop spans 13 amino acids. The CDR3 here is CASSLVGSREQYF. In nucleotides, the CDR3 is TGTGCCAGCAGCTTGGTTGGTAGCCGCGAGCAGTACTTC.

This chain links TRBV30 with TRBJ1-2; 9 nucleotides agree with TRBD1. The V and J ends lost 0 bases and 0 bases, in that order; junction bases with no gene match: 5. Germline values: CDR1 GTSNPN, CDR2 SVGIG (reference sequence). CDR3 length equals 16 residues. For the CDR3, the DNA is TGTGCCTGGAGTGTACGGGACAGGGCCTCTAACTATGGCTACACCTTC. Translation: CAWSVRDRASNYGYTF.

CDR3: CSVQESAGELFF. The CDR3, as DNA: TGCAGCGTCCAAGAGTCGGCCGGGGAGCTGTTTTTT. The V and J genes are TRBV29-1 and TRBJ2-2; D call uncertain. CDR1 is SQVTM, CDR2 ANQGSEA, per germline. The ends were cut back, 6 bases at V and 6 bases at J, with 11 bases in the middle. The length of the CDR3 is 12 residues.

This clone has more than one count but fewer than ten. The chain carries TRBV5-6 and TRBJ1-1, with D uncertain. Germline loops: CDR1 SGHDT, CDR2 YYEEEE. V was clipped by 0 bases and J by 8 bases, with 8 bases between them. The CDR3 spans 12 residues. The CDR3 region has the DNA TGTGCCAGCAGCTTGGTGAGCAGGGAAGCTTTCTTT. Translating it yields CASSLVSREAFF.